Here is one TCR beta chain with its context. The target of this receptor is not known. No clone much larger than this one lies a single base away; base qualities are absent. The sample holds other DNA sequences that translate to the same CDR3. Reading from cysteine to phenylalanine, the CDR3 counts 14 amino acids. Only the CDR3 DNA stays, 42 bases, in frame from base 1. V is reduced by 6 bases and J by 4 bases, leaving a spacing of 15 bases between them. The germline V gene specifies SGHTA as CDR1 and FQGTGA as CDR2. The cohort comprised around 700 healthy bone marrow donors. At the time of sampling, all cohort members were nominally healthy, though unrecorded immune exposures were likely present. The donor tested CMV seronegative and was one of the 352 seronegative cohort members. A peripheral blood sample was collected from each donor, and TCR beta sequencing was performed on peripheral blood mononuclear cells. Genomic DNA was extracted from the blood cell samples with the Qiagen DNeasy Blood Extraction Kit.

These data are taken from a study of cytomegalovirus exposure and HLA in healthy donors (dated by TCRdb to about 2017). Study-level background: In an earlier analysis of 587 of the donors, roughly 300 Gb of sequence data and 90 million to 130 million unique TCR beta sequences from approximately 180 million T cells were reported. Of the 350 to 400 genotyped donors, approximately 83% fell in the genetic ancestry cluster associated with self-reported Caucasian donors. A later analysis re-analyzed previously published TCR beta repertoires from roughly 630 donors and added high-resolution HLA genotyping to study TCR occurrence patterns. A few DR-DQ haplotypes were treated as single units for association and clustering because of strong linkage in the cohort. The study combined high-throughput TCR immunosequencing, statistical association of individual TCRs with disease status, and machine learning to predict cytomegalovirus infection status. The study aimed to test whether cataloging public T cell receptors could reveal signatures of past pathogen exposure. Using immunosequencing, the study profiled T cell repertoires from roughly 650 subjects and related those repertoires to cytomegalovirus serostatus. An early release that covered roughly 600 HLA-typed donors contained about 300 gigabases of sequencing data and approximately 85 million unique TCR sequences. Rather than drawing on any new phenotypic data, the later analysis identified candidate immune exposures from TCR beta sequences and the way those sequences occurred across donors. To decide whether each TCR beta V gene segment behaved as functional or pseudogenic, an earlier analysis of some 540 of the donors relied on high-throughput TCR beta sequencing. Besides the first cohort of around 670 subjects, a separate validation cohort made up of some 110 different subjects was used. The number of typed donors differed by locus: about 620-640 for A, B, C, DRB1 and DQB1; approximately 520 for DQA1; 600 to 610 for DPA1; and around 450 for DPB1. Donor age, sex, ethnicity and CMV serostatus were collected together with the repertoire data. Among 300 to 500 genotyped donors of the cohort, an average of roughly 230,000 unique TCR beta nucleotide sequences was sequenced per donor, of which about 18% were non-productive. All discovery cohort repertoires had been generated on a single sequencing platform. HLA typing included class I and class II loci at four-digit resolution. A later genetic analysis took genome-wide SNP genotypes for about three fifths of the 666 donors and used that subset as a discovery cohort. Study-wide findings and limitations: Broadly in line with IMGT annotations, most TCR beta V segments showed up in productive rearrangements about 87% or about 30% of the time in an earlier analysis of 587 of the donors. A later analysis found that TCR association rates varied across HLA loci, with DRB1 alleles showing the most associated TCRs and HLA-C alleles the fewest. Because HLA typing was missing for some donors at each locus, association tests included only the typed subset. When HLA alleles, especially DR and DQ, strongly co-occurred, TCR associations were difficult to assign to individual alleles. A further reported finding was that TCR beta sequences accurately predicted the HLA-A and HLA-B alleles for most subjects in the first cohort. The sequencing pipeline was judged likely to have produced a cluster of highly shared sequence variants as a technical artifact. According to a later genetic analysis, donors in an Asian-associated ancestry cluster had fewer N-insertions in productive TCRs than the roughly 670-donor mean. In a later analysis, several top co-occurrence clusters were reported to appear linked to parvovirus B19, influenza, CMV and Epstein-Barr virus. Presence/absence analyses assumed roughly uniform sequencing depth across donors, an assumption that may not hold. A later analysis associated roughly 17,000 TCR beta sequences with specific HLA alleles at a false discovery rate of 0.05. The cohort was sequenced for TCR beta chains only, and without alpha or paired-chain data the features that could be detected were limited. Cytomegalovirus status was reported to be diagnosed by the classifier with high specificity and sensitivity in both the original and validation cohorts. Correlated functional status among segregating V segments might be attributable to linkage disequilibrium, but an unknown experimental factor could not be ruled out. CMV serostatus was the only immune exposure information available for the cohort. A later analysis found that most CMV-associated TCR beta chains appeared HLA-restricted, with HLA associations seemingly driven largely by CMV exposure. It was suggested by the authors that the approach could potentially be generalized to other disease states and immunological phenotypes. Most TCR sequences were observed very rarely across donors, whereas some public TCRs were present in many individuals. A few of the identified cytomegalovirus-associated TCR beta chains were confirmed in vitro to be specific for cytomegalovirus antigens. The 87-base-pair reads could not distinguish some IMGT-functional V segments, including TRBV6-2 and TRBV6-3, so those segments were excluded. The earlier analysis of some 560 of the donors excluded 15 to 20 rarely observed V segments, including chromosome 9 orphons, because counts were too low. A later genetic analysis associated a missense DCLRE1C variant with V-gene and J-gene trimming of TCR beta chains, and an independent cohort replicated the association. A total of roughly 160 TCR beta chains were listed by the study as associated with cytomegalovirus. Compared with equally common non-associated chains, HLA-associated TCR beta chains in a later analysis were more clonally expanded and had lower generation probabilities.

Library prep was done by the immunoSEQ multiplex PCR assay. The multiplex PCR relied on a mix of 60 forward primers for TCR Vbeta segments and 13 reverse primers for TCR Jbeta segments. A multiplex PCR assay on genomic DNA amplified the CDR3 region of rearranged TCR beta genes. On the Illumina HiSeq System, the amplified TCR beta libraries were sequenced as 87-base-pair reads. Concerning the study's data processing: A later analysis counted some 74 million unique TCR beta chains across the 666 repertoires, and some 11 million of these chains were shared by at least two donors. Raw reads were error-corrected and collapsed into unique sequences with a nearest-neighbor algorithm that merged closely related sequences to remove PCR and sequencing errors. V, D and J gene segments were assigned by aligning CDR3 sequences to IMGT reference sequences. Each retained sequence needed at least a six-nucleotide match to both a V gene segment and a J gene segment. A rearrangement was called productive if the CDR3 had no stop codons and remained in frame with V and J, and every other rearrangement was called non-productive. Following IMGT convention, CDR3 was defined as the stretch from the second conserved V-encoded cysteine up to the conserved J-encoded phenylalanine. The earlier analysis of a few hundred of the donors excluded sequences that lacked an unambiguous match to a single V gene segment. An earlier analysis of fewer than 750 of the donors called V segments functional above 56.7% productive rearrangements and segregating when the between-donor standard deviation exceeded 5%. To diagnose cytomegalovirus status from the catalog of TCR beta chain sequences, a statistical classification framework was built. In a later analysis, TCR nucleotide sequences were compared against IMGT/GENE-DB human TR gene sequences so that V and J genes could be assigned. A later analysis assigned CDR3 sequences and most-parsimonious VDJ recombination scenarios with the TCRdist pipeline. A later analysis defined each TCR beta chain by its CDR3 amino acid sequence plus V-gene family, and excluded reads lacking a unique V-gene family. A later analysis removed several hundred highly shared, low-generation-probability nucleotide sequences to deal with suspected cross-contamination and a sequencing artifact. For each public chain, a later analysis derived a clonal expansion index from normalized ranks of inferred template counts within each repertoire. A later analysis computed generation probabilities with a VDJ recombination model fitted to out-of-frame rearrangements, and checked the results against IGoR. A later analysis scored TCR-TCR, TCR-HLA and TCR-CMV co-occurrence with hypergeometric tests, applying a repertoire-size bias correction to TCR pairs. False discovery rates were estimated in a later analysis by permuting HLA or CMV assignments 20 times. In a later analysis, co-occurring TCRs were grouped with DBSCAN, and TCRdist sequence similarity was added when clustering was performed within HLA-allele-positive subsets. Co-occurrence clustering excluded repertoires with fewer than 30,000 or more than 120,000 public chains, plus five with anomalous nucleotide sharing. The table comes from immuneACCESS by way of TCRdb, which keeps in-frame sequences with V and J called. Part of the clones is missing from these tables; in studies checked, under half for an unresolved V gene and the rest for unknown reasons. That table furnishes V, J and clone size, whereas the DNA furnished D and trimming. The sample records around 130,000 clones, over 70% of which are singletons. In total, the top ten clones hold less than 2% of the sample.

This receptor was obtained from a woman in her thirties or forties in good health and CMV-seronegative. The rearranged chain carries TRBV7-3 and TRBJ1-1, with TRBD1 tentatively as D gene (6 bases match). Sequencing was carried out using PBMCs. The CDR3 is CASSLQGLGTEAFF. The nucleotide sequence is given as TGTGCCAGCAGTCTCCAGGGGTTGGGCACTGAAGCTTTCTTT. Outside the CDR3, residues come from the reference TRBV7-3 and TRBJ1-1 proteins, so the full variable domain is: GAGVSQTPSNKVTEKGKYVELRCDPISGHTALYWYRQSLGQGPEFLIYFQGTGAADDSGLPNDRFFAVRPEGSVSTLKIQRTERGDSAVYLCASSLQGLGTEAFFGQGTRLTVV.